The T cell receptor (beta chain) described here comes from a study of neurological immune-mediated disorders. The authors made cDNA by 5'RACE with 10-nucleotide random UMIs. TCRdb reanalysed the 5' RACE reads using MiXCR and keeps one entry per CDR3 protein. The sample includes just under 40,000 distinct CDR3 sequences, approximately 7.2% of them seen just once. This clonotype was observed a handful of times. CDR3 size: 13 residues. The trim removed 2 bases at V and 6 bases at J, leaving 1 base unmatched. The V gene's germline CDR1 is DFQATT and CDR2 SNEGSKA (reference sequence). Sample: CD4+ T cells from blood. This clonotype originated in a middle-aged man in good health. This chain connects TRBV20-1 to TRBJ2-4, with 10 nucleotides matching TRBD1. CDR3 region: CSARRTGGNIQYF. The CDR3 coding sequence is TGCAGTGCTAGACGGACAGGGGGAAACATTCAGTACTTC.